This entry concerns a single T cell receptor beta chain. This sample is drawn from a study of cytomegalovirus exposure and HLA in healthy donors. Repertoires were generated with immunoSEQ multiplex PCR, while TCRdb's copy carries only in-frame clones and drops some. The sample has some 60,000 clones, 90% to 95% seen once. With 4 bases removed from V and 4 bases from J, the gap between germline ends came to 10 bases. CDR1 MDHEN and CDR2 SYDVKM come from the germline V gene. The CDR3 covers 13 residues. The clonotype was recovered from a man aged 18 to 29 in good health and CMV-seropositive. Material: PBMCs. The rearrangement uses TRBV28 and TRBJ1-1; TRBD1 might be the D (6 bases). The CDR3 spells CASSSGERTEAFF. The CDR3 region has the DNA TGTGCCAGCAGTTCAGGGGAGCGCACTGAAGCTTTCTTT.